This note documents a single T cell receptor beta chain sequence. What it recognizes is unknown. Produced via immunoSEQ multiplex PCR; TCRdb's table is partial and in-frame only. Of 150,000 or so clones in the sample, just under 90% are singletons; the top ten hold about 4.3%. The data were obtained in a study of T cell responses to AZD1222 COVID-19 vaccine. Study findings and constraints: The sample set comprised mostly white British donors with more females, and clonal diversity was possibly underestimated. Reportedly, close to half of spike-specific TCRs are directed against unmutated variant regions. Baseline serostatus was positive in only a handful of AZD1222 recipients. Regions 160-218 and 743-854 dominated among vaccine-associated CD4 TCRs spanning spike.

The germline CDR1 and CDR2 sequences are SEHNR and FQNEAQ (reference sequence). The CDR3 loop spans 14 amino acids. V lost 8 bases and J lost 8; bases outside the gene matches: 9. Sequencing was performed on peripheral blood, taken 28 days after the second dose of the MenACWY control vaccine. This sequence joins TRBV7-9 and TRBJ2-1; 10 bases are a match to TRBD1. The sequence derives from an adult who received the MenACWY meningococcal vaccine as a control. The CDR3 DNA sequence: TGTGCCAGCGGAATGTGGACAGGGGGGTATGAGCAGTTCTTC. Amino acid sequence: CASGMWTGGYEQFF.